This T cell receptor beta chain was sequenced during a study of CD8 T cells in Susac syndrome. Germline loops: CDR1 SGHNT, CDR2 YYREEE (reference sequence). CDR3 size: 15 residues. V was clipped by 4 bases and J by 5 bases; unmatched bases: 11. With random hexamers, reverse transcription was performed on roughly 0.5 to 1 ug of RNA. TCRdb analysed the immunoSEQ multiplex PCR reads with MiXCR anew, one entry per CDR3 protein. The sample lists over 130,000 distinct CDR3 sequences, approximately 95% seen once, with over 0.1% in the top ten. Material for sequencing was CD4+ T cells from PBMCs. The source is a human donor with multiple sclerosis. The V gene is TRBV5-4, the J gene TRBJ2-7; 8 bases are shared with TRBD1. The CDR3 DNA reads TGTGCCAGCAGCCTTCCTCGACAGGGGTACCACGAGCAGTACTTC. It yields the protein CASSLPRQGYHEQYF. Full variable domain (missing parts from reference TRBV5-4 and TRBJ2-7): ETGVTQSPTHLIKTRGQQVTLRCSSQSGHNTVSWYQQALGQGPQFIFQYYREEENGRGNFPPRFSGLQFPNYSSELNVNALELDDSALYLCASSLPRQGYHEQYFGPGTRLTVT.